This T cell receptor beta chain was retrieved from a study of somatic mutations in cytotoxic T cells in rheumatoid arthritis. About the research overall: Blood (under 32 ml EDTA) from each patient was taken right after diagnosis, before any treatment. General study findings and limits: Nothing was done to adjust for multiple comparisons when TRBV07 showed up slightly less in rheumatoid arthritis patients. Clonality of CD8+ cells rose with age in rheumatoid arthritis patients but not healthy controls.

Remarks on this clone: The antigen remains undetermined.

This CDR3 region has 15 residues. Trimming removed 0 bases from V and 8 bases from J, with 14 bases in between. Germline V gives CDR1 SGHRS, CDR2 YFSETQ. Measured with immunoSEQ multiplex PCR; TCRdb has only the in-frame clones, and not every one. The data contain 8,000 to 10,000 clones, nearly 80% of them seen just once; the ten biggest clones take up roughly 4.6%. Sequenced sample: CD8+ T cells sorted from blood. The V and J genes are TRBV5-1 and TRBJ1-4; no reliable D call. This clonotype originated in an adult with rheumatoid arthritis. The CDR3 sequence: CASSLDGVSREKLFF. CDR3 nucleotides: TGCGCCAGCAGCTTGGACGGAGTTTCTCGCGAAAAACTGTTTTTT.